Included here is one T cell receptor beta chain sequence, with context. No antigen is known for it. Base qualities are not at hand, and no much larger clone is one base apart. The sample originates from a study of glioma-infiltrating T cells after dendritic cell vaccination (dated by TCRdb to 2016 to 2017). Study-wide context: Of the 15 glioblastoma patients in the cohort, all drawn from Phase I and II dendritic cell vaccination trials, 9 were newly diagnosed and 6 had recurrent disease. Between the early 2000s and the early 2010s, patients were given autologous tumor lysate-pulsed dendritic cell vaccination. To make the vaccine, monocyte-derived dendritic cells were cultured for under eight days with IL-4 and GM-CSF and then pulsed overnight with autologous tumor lysate. Three intradermal dendritic cell vaccine injections were administered to patients at biweekly intervals in the arm below the axilla. Tumor-infiltrating lymphocyte content was quantified and tumor and blood repertoires were compared in dendritic cell-vaccinated glioblastoma patients by deep sequencing of TCR beta CDR3 regions. TCR sequencing metrics, including TIL content and tumor-blood repertoire overlap, were correlated with survival after dendritic cell vaccination.

Results and caveats for the whole study, not just this receptor: The cohort was small and heterogeneous, only a few patients had full blood and tumor sets, and even fewer had initial-recurrent tumor pairs. After dendritic cell vaccination, a higher estimated pretreatment TIL content predicted longer time to progression and overall survival. The three-group TCR overlap response model was described as speculative and requiring prospective validation. No direct relationship between TCR clonality and survival was found, suggesting a diverse polyclonal response may matter.

CDR1 SGHDT and CDR2 YYEEEE were looked up in the germline V gene. Trimming leaves V shorter by 1 base and J shorter by 10 bases, with the junction holding 11 bases beyond the gene matches. The CDR3 spans 16 residues, from the cysteine through the phenylalanine. Kept here is only the CDR3 DNA, which spans 48 bases and is read in frame from base 1. Using the immunoSEQ assay, TCRB CDR3 regions were amplified from 2 to 2.5 micrograms of genomic DNA, or from all available DNA when less than that was on hand. The multiplex PCR employed 60 forward primers targeting TCR V beta segments and 13 reverse primers targeting J beta segments. To estimate reads per starting template, synthetic control templates were spiked into each sample at limiting dilution. The Illumina HiSeq System generated sequencing reads of 87 bp. From the authors' description of their analysis: PCR and sequencing errors were removed by a nearest neighbor algorithm that merged closely related sequences. TCR overlap was defined as the percentage of unique tumor TCR beta sequences that were also present in the same patient's peripheral blood. TCRdb provides this immuneACCESS table in a form limited to in-frame rearrangements. Some clones are lacking; in checked studies, under half of them reflect an unresolved V gene, and why the rest are absent is not known. The V and J calls and the clone size are those of that table, but D and trimming were determined from the DNA. The table for this sample lists over 75,000 clones; 75% to 90% of them were counted only once. The ten top clones hold 2% to 2.5% of the sample.

This specimen's time point label, per the study, means: after dendritic cell vaccination, including at tumor progression/relapse. Selection of patients required sufficient residual fresh-frozen tumor tissue and over two years of available survival data. Molecular status otherwise varied across the glioblastoma patients, but none of them carried an isocitrate dehydrogenase mutation. PBMC collection took place before vaccination, two weeks after the third vaccination, and at tumor progression if progression occurred. Genomic DNA was extracted with the Qiagen DNeasy Blood extraction Kit. The V gene is TRBV5-6 and the J gene is TRBJ2-3, with 11 central nucleotides matching TRBD1. Sequences were derived from blood, sampled after dendritic cell vaccination. This TCR came from a human donor with glioblastoma. The CDR3 region: CASSLYGQGAQVPQYF. The DNA is TGTGCCAGCAGCTTGTATGGACAGGGGGCGCAAGTTCCGCAGTATTTT.